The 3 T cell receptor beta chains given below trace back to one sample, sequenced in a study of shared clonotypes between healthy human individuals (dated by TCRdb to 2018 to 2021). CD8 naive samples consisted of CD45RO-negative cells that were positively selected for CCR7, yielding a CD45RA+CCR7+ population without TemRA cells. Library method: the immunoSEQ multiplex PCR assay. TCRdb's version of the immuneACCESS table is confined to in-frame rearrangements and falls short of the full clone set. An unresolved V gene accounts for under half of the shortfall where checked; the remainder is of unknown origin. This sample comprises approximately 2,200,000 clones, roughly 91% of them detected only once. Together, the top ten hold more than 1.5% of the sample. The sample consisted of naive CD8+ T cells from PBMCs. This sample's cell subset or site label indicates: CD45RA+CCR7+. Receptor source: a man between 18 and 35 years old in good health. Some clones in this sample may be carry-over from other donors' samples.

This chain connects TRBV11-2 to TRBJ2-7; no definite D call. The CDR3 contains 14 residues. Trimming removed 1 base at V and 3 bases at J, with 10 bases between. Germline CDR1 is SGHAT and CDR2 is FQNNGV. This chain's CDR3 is CASSLGATFYEQYF. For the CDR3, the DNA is TGTGCCAGCAGCTTAGGGGCTACTTTCTACGAGCAGTACTTC.

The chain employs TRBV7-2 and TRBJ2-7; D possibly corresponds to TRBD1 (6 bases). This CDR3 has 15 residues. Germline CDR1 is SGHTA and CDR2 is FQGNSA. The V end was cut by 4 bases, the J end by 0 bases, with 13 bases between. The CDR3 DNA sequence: TGTGCCAGCAGCTCACCCGACAGGAGCTCCTACGAGCAGTACTTC. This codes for CASSSPDRSSYEQYF.

The CDR3 bases are TGTGCCAGCAGCCCGGGGGGGGCGGCGGGTCAGCCCCAGCATTTT. It specifies CASSPGGAAGQPQHF. The rearrangement links TRBV9 to TRBJ1-5; perhaps TRBD1 as D (6 bases). With 4 bases removed from V and 6 bases from J, the gap between germline ends came to 17 bases. CDR3 length: 15 amino acids. Germline V lookup: CDR1 SGDLS, CDR2 YYNGEE. Supplemented by reference TRBV9 and TRBJ1-5, the full variable domain reads DSGVTQTPKHLITATGQRVTLRCSPRSGDLSVYWYQQSLDQGLQFLIQYYNGEERAKGNILERFSAQQFPDLHSELNLSSLELGDSALYFCASSPGGAAGQPQHFGDGTRLSIL.